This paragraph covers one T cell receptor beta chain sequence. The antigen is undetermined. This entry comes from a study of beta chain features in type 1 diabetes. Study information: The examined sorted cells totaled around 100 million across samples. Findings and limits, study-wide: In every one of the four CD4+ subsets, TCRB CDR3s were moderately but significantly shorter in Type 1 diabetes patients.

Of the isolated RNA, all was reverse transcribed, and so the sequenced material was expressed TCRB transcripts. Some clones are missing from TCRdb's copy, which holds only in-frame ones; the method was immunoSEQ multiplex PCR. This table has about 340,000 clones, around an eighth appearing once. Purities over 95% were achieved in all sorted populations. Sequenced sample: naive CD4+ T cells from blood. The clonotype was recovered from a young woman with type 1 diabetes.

The CDR3 nucleotides read TGTGCCAGCAGTTTATCGCCGCAGGTTGGCACTGAAGCTTTCTTT. Amino acids: CASSLSPQVGTEAFF. The genes are TRBV27 and TRBJ1-1; D remains ambiguous. Trimming stripped 0 bases from V and 4 bases from J, with 12 bases between. The CDR3 totals 15 residues. Germline CDR1 MNHEY, CDR2 SMNVEV (reference sequence).